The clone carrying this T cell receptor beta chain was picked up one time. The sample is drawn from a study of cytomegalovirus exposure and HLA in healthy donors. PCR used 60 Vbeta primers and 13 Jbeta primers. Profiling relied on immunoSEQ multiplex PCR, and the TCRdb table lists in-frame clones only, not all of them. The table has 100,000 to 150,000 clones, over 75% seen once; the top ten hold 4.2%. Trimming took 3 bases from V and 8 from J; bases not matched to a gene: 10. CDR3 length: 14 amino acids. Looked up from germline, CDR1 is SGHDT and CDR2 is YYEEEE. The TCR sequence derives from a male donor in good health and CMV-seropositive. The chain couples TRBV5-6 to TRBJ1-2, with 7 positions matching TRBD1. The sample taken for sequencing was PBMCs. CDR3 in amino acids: CASSWGQNDGGYTF. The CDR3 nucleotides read TGTGCCAGCAGCTGGGGACAGAATGATGGCGGCTACACCTTC.